The source of this T cell receptor (beta chain) is a study of T cell clusters in autoimmune cytopenias. TRB amplification used approximately 250 ng of peripheral blood genomic DNA. One tube held mixed TRB-A and TRB-B primer pools for touch-down PCR. TCRdb reprocessed the multiplex PCR reads; each CDR3 protein has one entry and no DNA is given. This table holds some 5,000 distinct CDR3 sequences. The CDR3 length is 14 residues. Germline values: CDR1 SGHRS, CDR2 YFSETQ. This sample also appeared in a second study, on T cell repertoires in aging, cancer and after chemotherapy. From that study: Untreated cancer patients had significantly lower blood TCR diversity than age-matched healthy donors. Healthy donors lost TCR diversity with age mainly through richness, cancer patients through richness and evenness.

The specimen sequenced was peripheral blood. The sequence came from a human donor in good health. V and J are TRBV5-1 and TRBJ2-7; the D gene TCRdb calls, TRBD1, cannot be checked with no DNA. This CDR3 is CASSGGGGSYEQYF.